The clone carrying this TCR beta chain was observed a few times. This CDR3 has 15 amino acids. The germline CDR1 and CDR2 sequences are SEHNR and FQNEAQ (reference sequence). J was trimmed by 3 bases and V by 5 bases; bases with no gene match: 7. Molecular barcoding with unique molecular identifiers was used for the TCRbeta library. TCRdb analysed the PCR reads with MiXCR anew, one entry per CDR3 protein. The sample lists 440,000 or so distinct CDR3 sequences, 11% seen once, with 4.5% to 7% in the top ten. This specimen belongs to a study of T-cell reconstitution after alpha-beta-depleted transplantation in children.

The chain combines TRBV7-9 with TRBJ2-7, with 10 bases that match TRBD1. This sequence originates from a human donor who donated a stem cell graft to a child with acute myeloid leukemia. Source: PBMCs from the stem cell graft donor, taken from the stem cell graft. CDR3 DNA: TGTGCCAGCAGCGATACCGGGACAGGGGACTACGAGCAGTACTTC. This codes for CASSDTGTGDYEQYF.